This T cell receptor (beta chain) was identified in a study of T cell changes during pregnancy in multiple sclerosis. The germline V gene has CDR1 SGHDN and CDR2 FVKESK. The V end lost 0 bases, the J end lost 3 bases, and 13 bases lay between the germline ends. The CDR3 sequence is 16 residues long. Profiling relied on immunoSEQ multiplex PCR, and the TCRdb table lists in-frame clones only, not all of them. The sample holds about 38,000 clones; more than 85% are singletons and the top ten take roughly an eighth. The sample consisted of CD8+ T cells from peripheral blood mononuclear cells, taken after pregnancy. The rearrangement joins TRBV14 to TRBJ2-3, with D perhaps matching TRBD2 (7 bases). The TCR originated in a female donor with multiple sclerosis, enrolled in a pregnancy study. The CDR3 loop reads CASSQDVGGRTDTQYF. The DNA for the CDR3 is TGTGCCAGCAGCCAAGACGTGGGGGGGCGGACAGATACGCAGTATTTT.